The 11 T cell receptor beta chains presented below share a single source sample, sequenced in a study of blood T cell repertoires in COVID-19. Here immunoSEQ multiplex PCR was the method, and the copy in TCRdb shows in-frame clones only, minus some. The sample carries 200,000 to 300,000 clones, 80% to 90% recorded once. The sample was PBMCs or T cells enriched from blood (not recorded which). Receptors originate from a man aged 40-55 years who had recovered from COVID-19.

The V and J genes are TRBV5-8 and TRBJ2-7; 7 nucleotides align to TRBD1. The CDR3 contains 15 residues. V shed 4 bases and J 6 bases; nucleotides not matched to a gene: 13. CDR1 is SGHTS and CDR2 is YDEGEE in the germline V gene. The CDR3 protein is CASSPHGRGNSEQYF. The CDR3 region has the DNA TGTGCCAGCAGCCCTCACGGCAGGGGGAATAGCGAGCAGTACTTC.

The chain carries TRBV10-2 and TRBJ1-1; D not resolved. Between the trimmed V and J ends, which lost 6 bases and 1 base, there was a span of 21 bases. The CDR3 is 17 amino acids. Germline V gives CDR1 WSHSY, CDR2 SAAADI. The CDR3 spells CASRNAGSFPGNTEAFF. Written as DNA, the CDR3 is TGCGCCAGCAGAAACGCCGGGTCCTTTCCGGGGAACACTGAAGCTTTCTTT.

This clone was counted between two and nine times. The V gene is TRBV29-1, the J gene TRBJ2-3; 8 bases fit TRBD2. Trimming cost V 4 bases and J 5 bases; bases outside gene matches: 8. The CDR3 length is 14 residues. CDR1 is SQVTM and CDR2 is ANQGSEA in the germline V gene. The CDR3 sequence is CSVVTSVGLDTQYF. CDR3 nucleotide sequence: TGCAGCGTTGTGACTAGCGTTGGGCTAGATACGCAGTATTTT.

There are many counts of this clone. The chain combines TRBV10-1 with TRBJ2-2; D call uncertain. The CDR3 is 15 residues long. Germline-derived CDR1 and CDR2 are WNHNN and SYGVQD (reference sequence). V was shortened by 2 bases and J by 7 bases, with 14 bases between the two germline ends. CDR3 loop: CASSEAGKDSGELFF. In DNA, the CDR3 is TGCGCCAGCAGTGAGGCAGGAAAGGATAGCGGGGAGCTGTTTTTT.

The rearrangement links TRBV3-1 (or the pseudogene TRBV3-2) to TRBJ2-7; TRBD2 matches 9 bases. V dropped 4 bases and J dropped 1; count of bases not matched to a gene: 5. The CDR3 has 15 amino acids. Germline CDR1 and CDR2: LGHDT and YNNKEL (reference sequence). The CDR3 DNA is TGTGCCAGCAGCCCCGGGACTAGCCCGTCCTACGAGCAGTACTTC. Protein sequence: CASSPGTSPSYEQYF.

This chain connects TRBV2 to TRBJ1-1; perhaps TRBD1 as D (6 bases). Trimming removed 7 bases from V and 0 bases from J, with 9 bases in between. Germline V gives CDR1 SNHLY, CDR2 FYNNEI. The CDR3 is made up of 13 amino acids. CDR3 in amino acids: CASTGQMNTEAFF. CDR3 bases: TGTGCCAGCACTGGACAGATGAACACTGAAGCTTTCTTT.

This sequence joins TRBV11-3 and TRBJ2-7, with TRBD2 identical over 16 bases. Per germline, CDR1 SGHNT and CDR2 YENEEA. The V segment lost 0 bases and the J segment 6 bases; nucleotides outside the gene matches: 14. The CDR3 spans 20 residues. The CDR3 DNA reads TGTGCCAGCAGCTTAGAAGGTGGCGGGACTAGCGGGGGGGCTGGGCTCGAGCAGTACTTC. Its translation: CASSLEGGGTSGGAGLEQYF.

V usage is TRBV28 and J usage is TRBJ2-2; D gene unclear. CDR3 length: 15 amino acids. V was trimmed by 4 bases and J by 6 bases, leaving 15 bases between them. Germline-derived CDR1 and CDR2 are MDHEN and SYDVKM. CDR3 bases: TGTGCCAGCAGTTCCATGATGGGCGAAGCCGGGGAGCTGTTTTTT. Protein product: CASSSMMGEAGELFF.

The rearrangement links TRBV18 to TRBJ2-1; no clear D. The CDR3 is 13 residues long. Between the trimmed V and J ends, which lost 6 bases and 4 bases, there was a span of 10 bases. From germline, CDR1 is KGHSH and CDR2 LQKENI. The CDR3 bases are TGTGCCAGCTCCCCTAACAGTTACAATGAGCAGTTCTTC. Protein: CASSPNSYNEQFF.

The gene calls are TRBV9 and TRBJ2-5; 7 bases match TRBD1. Germline trimming cut 4 bases from V and 5 bases from J; bases unmatched to any gene: 8. The CDR3 consists of 14 residues. Germline V gene lookup returns CDR1 SGDLS and CDR2 YYNGEE. The CDR3 bases are TGTGCCAGCAGCCCAGGACAGGCCAGGGAGACCCAGTACTTC. As protein: CASSPGQARETQYF.

The V and J genes are TRBV7-6 and TRBJ2-5; D possibly corresponds to TRBD1 (8 bases). There are 13 residues in the CDR3. Looked up from germline, CDR1 is SGHVS and CDR2 is FNYEAQ. The ends were cut back, 5 bases at V and 7 bases at J, with 14 bases in the middle. This CDR3 reads CASSQTGEGTQYF. As DNA, the CDR3 is TGTGCCAGCAGCCAGACAGGGGAGGGGACCCAGTACTTC.